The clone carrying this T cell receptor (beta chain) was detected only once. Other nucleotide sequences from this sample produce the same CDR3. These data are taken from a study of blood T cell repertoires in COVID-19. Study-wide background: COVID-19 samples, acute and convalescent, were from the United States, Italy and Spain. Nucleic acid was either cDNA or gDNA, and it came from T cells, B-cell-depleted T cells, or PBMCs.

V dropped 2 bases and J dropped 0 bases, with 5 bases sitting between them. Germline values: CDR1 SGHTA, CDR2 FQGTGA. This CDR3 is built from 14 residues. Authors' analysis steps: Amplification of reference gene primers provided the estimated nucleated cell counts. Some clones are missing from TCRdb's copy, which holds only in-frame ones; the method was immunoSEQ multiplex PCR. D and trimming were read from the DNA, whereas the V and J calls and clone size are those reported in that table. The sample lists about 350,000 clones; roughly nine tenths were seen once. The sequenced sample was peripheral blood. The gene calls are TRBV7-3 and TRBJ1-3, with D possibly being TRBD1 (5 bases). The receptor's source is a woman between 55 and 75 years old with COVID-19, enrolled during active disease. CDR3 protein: CASSLQGSGNTIYF. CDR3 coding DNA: TGTGCCAGCAGCTTACAGGGCTCTGGAAACACCATATATTTT.